This T cell receptor beta chain is drawn from a study of regulatory T cells in long-lasting Graves disease. Whole-study findings and limits: There were preferences for TRBV28, TRBJ1-2 and TRBJ2-5 in persistent disease. Persistent Graves' patients showed reduced TCR diversity versus newly diagnosed patients.

Building of the TCR beta libraries involved iRepertoire HTBI primers and Arm-PCR of CDR3 regions. Original processing notes: Samples revealed approximately 67 TRBV and over 12 TRBJ segments. In TCRdb, the multiplex PCR reads were re-called with MiXCR into one record per CDR3 protein. Here the V and J calls rest on TCRdb's processing, not on the authors' analysis. The sample has about 470,000 distinct CDR3 sequences; roughly 16% are singletons. Time point defined: newly diagnosed GD, antithyroid drugs for less than 3 months. PBMC-derived RNA was used for the TCR library. This clonotype came up a few times. The antigen remains undetermined. The V and J ends lost 0 bases and 8 bases respectively, with 11 bases between them. This CDR3 has 13 amino acids. Germline-derived CDR1 and CDR2 are DFQATT and SNEGSKA (reference sequence). This sample also belongs to another study, concerning T cells in Graves' hyperthyroidism and ophthalmopathy.

The input for sequencing was peripheral blood mononuclear cells (PBMCs), taken at new diagnosis, from a patient treated with antithyroid drugs. This receptor was obtained from a man in his forties with Graves disease. The chain recombines TRBV20-1 with TRBJ2-1, with D unresolved. CDR3: CSARDPPWDEQFF. As DNA, the CDR3 is TGCAGTGCTAGAGATCCTCCTTGGGATGAGCAGTTCTTC.